These T cell receptor beta chains were read from a single sample in a study of T cell responses to AZD1222 COVID-19 vaccine. The method was immunoSEQ multiplex PCR; TCRdb's version includes in-frame clones alone and lacks a portion of them. The repertoire has some 120,000 clones, 88% of them found once; the top ten carry approximately 6%. This specimen was peripheral blood, taken 28 days after the second AZD1222 dose. Receptor source: an adult who received the AZD1222 COVID-19 vaccine. The conserved cysteine and the conserved F or W are not part of the CDR3 here.

cdr3_aa j_call v_call
ASSETGTGQPQH TRBJ1-5 TRBV6-5
ASSLDGNQPQH TRBJ1-5 TRBV5-6
ATRSTVTDTQY TRBJ2-3 TRBV12-3/TRBV12-4
ASSQGPLWVNTEAF TRBJ1-1 TRBV5-1
ASSLEGQNGYT TRBJ1-2 TRBV27
ASSLRQQETQY TRBJ2-5 TRBV12-3/TRBV12-4
ASSLVGGNEKLF TRBJ1-4 TRBV11-2
ASSQVTGVNTEAF TRBJ1-1 TRBV4-1
ASSLEQGDNSPLH TRBJ1-6 TRBV28
ASRDNDRGGDEKLF TRBJ1-4 TRBV7-2
ASSFVQGADEQY TRBJ2-7 TRBV5-1